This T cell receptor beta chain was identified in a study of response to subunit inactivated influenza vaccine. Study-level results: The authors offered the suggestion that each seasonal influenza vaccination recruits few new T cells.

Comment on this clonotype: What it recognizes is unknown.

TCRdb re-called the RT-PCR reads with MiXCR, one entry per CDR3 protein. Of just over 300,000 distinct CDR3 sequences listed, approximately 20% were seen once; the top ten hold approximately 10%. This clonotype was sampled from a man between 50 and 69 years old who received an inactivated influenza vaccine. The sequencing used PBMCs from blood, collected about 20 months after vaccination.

The CDR3 is CASSVEDRGNDEQYF. Here the CDR3 DNA reads TGTGCCAGCAGCGTAGAGGACAGGGGGAATGACGAGCAGTACTTC. The V and J genes are TRBV9 and TRBJ2-7; TRBD1 agrees at 10 bases. Trimming took 0 bases from V and 5 from J; bases not matched to a gene: 5. The CDR3 totals 15 residues. Per the germline V gene, CDR1 is SGDLS and CDR2 is YYNGEE.